The rows below give T cell receptor beta chains drawn from one sample of a study of blood T cell repertoires in COVID-19. This table comes from immunoSEQ multiplex PCR, and its TCRdb copy is limited to in-frame clones, with some not included. The sample records 96,000 or so clones, roughly 76% being singletons. The specimen sequenced was peripheral blood. All receptors derive from a man older than 75 with COVID-19, enrolled during active disease. Each CDR3 is given without its conserved first and last residue.

j_gene,v_gene,CDR3aa
TRBJ1-2,TRBV27,ASSSPGQNFYGYT
TRBJ2-5,TRBV6-6,ASSSTGGETQY
TRBJ2-1,TRBV4-1,ASSQEGSGWGNEQF
TRBJ2-2,TRBV9,ASSVMVSGGELF
TRBJ1-1,TRBV6-4,ASRDLRGRRNAMNTEAF
TRBJ2-7,TRBV18,ASSPGPPSYEQY
TRBJ2-7,TRBV28,ATQGALGEQY
TRBJ2-1,TRBV7-8,ASSSRRLSGGPQYNEQF
TRBJ2-3,TRBV7-9,ASSSQGPGTDTQY
TRBJ1-3,TRBV29-1,SVDPRSGNTIY
TRBJ2-7,TRBV7-2,ASSLGTFYEQY
TRBJ1-4,TRBV10-1,ASSERETSTNEKLF
TRBJ2-1,TRBV3-1/TRBV3-2,ASSQGPSVEYNEQF
TRBJ2-4,TRBV19,ASLGQGRGGLAKNIQY
TRBJ2-2,TRBV3-1/TRBV3-2,ASSRTSGNTGELF
TRBJ2-1,TRBV7-8,ASSFVAGGSGYEQF
TRBJ1-2,TRBV19,ASQRTGNSYGYT
TRBJ2-6,TRBV6-5,ASIASSGANVLT
TRBJ2-2,TRBV19,ASSRQGTSNTGELF
TRBJ1-1,TRBV29-1,SVQPGNTEAF
TRBJ1-1,TRBV11-3,ASSRDRGPDTEAF
TRBJ2-7,TRBV5-1,ASSLDRYYEQY
TRBJ2-7,TRBV6-5,ATSRAGGLEQY
TRBJ1-2,TRBV27,ASRTGMEFGGYT
TRBJ2-1,TRBV27,ASSLRTSGGYNEQF
TRBJ2-7,TRBV9,ASSNRDSRREQY
TRBJ2-3,TRBV7-9,ASSLGAGGTTGTDTQY
TRBJ2-1,TRBV6-2/TRBV6-3,ASSLEGGAYNEQF
TRBJ2-1,TRBV6-5,ASSYRGQLGEQF
TRBJ2-3,TRBV2,ASSSRGGASTDTQY
TRBJ2-1,TRBV11-2,ASSPGLPANEQF
TRBJ1-6,TRBV28,ASSFGGGAVGNSPLH
TRBJ2-2,TRBV11-3,ASSLQANTGELF
TRBJ1-4,TRBV5-1,ASSSQGGTNEKLF
TRBJ2-2,TRBV19,ASSNRGIGELF
TRBJ1-2,TRBV7-2,ASSLAWGGPDYGYT
TRBJ1-2,TRBV7-2,ASSLAGTGYYGYT
TRBJ2-2,TRBV7-9,ASSVVTGVGGELF
TRBJ2-5,TRBV2,ASIKLAGGGETQY
TRBJ2-7,TRBV19,ASSIGQGADEQY
TRBJ1-1,TRBV29-1,SVPPRARGEAF